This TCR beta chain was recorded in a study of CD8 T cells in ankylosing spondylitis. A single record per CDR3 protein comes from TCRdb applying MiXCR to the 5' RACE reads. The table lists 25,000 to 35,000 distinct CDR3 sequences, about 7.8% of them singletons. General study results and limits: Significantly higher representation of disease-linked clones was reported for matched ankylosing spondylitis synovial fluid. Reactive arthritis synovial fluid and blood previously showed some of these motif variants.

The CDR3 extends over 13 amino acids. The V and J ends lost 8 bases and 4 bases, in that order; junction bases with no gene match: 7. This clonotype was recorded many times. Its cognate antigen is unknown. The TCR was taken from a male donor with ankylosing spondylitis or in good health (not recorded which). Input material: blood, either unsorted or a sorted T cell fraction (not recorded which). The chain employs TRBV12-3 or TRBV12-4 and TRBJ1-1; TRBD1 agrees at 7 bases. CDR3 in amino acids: CASGSQGRTEAFF. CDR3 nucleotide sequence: TGTGCCAGCGGATCACAGGGGCGCACTGAAGCTTTCTTT.